One sample yielded the 17 T cell receptor beta chains listed below, sequenced in a study of naive and memory T cell subsets. A UMI-containing oligonucleotide was joined by 3' ligation to the TCR cDNA template. The SP2 primer and nested alpha and beta constant region primers amplified ligated cDNA in four rounds. TCRdb re-called the 5' RACE reads through MiXCR, storing one row per CDR3 protein. The sample holds tens of thousands of distinct CDR3 sequences; about 7.1% are singletons and the top ten take around a tenth. Receptor source: a female donor in good health.

This chain links TRBV29-1 with TRBJ2-7, with 7 bases aligning to TRBD1. The CDR3 contains 15 residues. Germline trimming cut 7 bases from V and 6 bases from J; bases unmatched to any gene: 18. Per germline, CDR1 SQVTM and CDR2 ANQGSEA. The CDR3 loop reads CSAAAGGIREGEQYF. CDR3 bases: TGCAGCGCGGCGGCAGGGGGAATTCGTGAGGGCGAGCAGTACTTC.

The J gene is TRBJ1-3, the V gene TRBV7-8, with unresolved D. CDR3 length equals 16 residues. V lost 4 bases and J 0 bases, leaving 13 bases between the germline ends. Germline-derived CDR1 and CDR2 are SGHVS and FQNEAQ. The CDR3 bases are TGTGCCAGCAGCTCGATCGGAGTAGGCTCTGGAAACACCATATATTTT. Translating gives CASSSIGVGSGNTIYF.

This clonotype was seen a handful of times. This rearrangement joins TRBV9 to TRBJ2-1; D is unclear. The CDR3 loop spans 15 amino acids. Per germline, CDR1 SGDLS and CDR2 YYNGEE. The V gene lost 0 bases and the J gene lost 4 bases, with 11 bases spanning the gap. This chain's CDR3 is CASSVGSTNYNEQFF. The DNA for the CDR3 is TGTGCCAGCAGCGTAGGCTCGACGAATTACAATGAGCAGTTCTTC.

The chain is built from TRBV5-4 and TRBJ1-4, with 7 bases lining up with TRBD1. The CDR3 extends over 15 amino acids. Germline values: CDR1 SGHNT, CDR2 YYREEE (reference sequence). The junction had 7 bases not matched to a gene; V was cut back by 4 bases and J by 4 bases. In DNA, the CDR3 is TGTGCCAGCAGCAGAGGACAGGATAATAATGAAAAACTGTTTTTT. This translates into CASSRGQDNNEKLFF.

This clonotype was seen ten or more times. The CDR3 DNA is TGTGCCAGCAGCTTAATCCCGGACACTGAAGCTTTCTTT. Translated, it gives CASSLIPDTEAFF. J is TRBJ1-1 and V is TRBV11-2, with D uncertain. The V gene's germline CDR1 is SGHAT and CDR2 FQNNGV. This CDR3 has 13 amino acids. The V end was cut by 2 bases, the J end by 3 bases, with 7 bases between.

In its sample, this clonotype was seen many times. The rearrangement joins TRBV7-2 to TRBJ1-1; D not resolved. Trimming took 2 bases from V and 6 from J, leaving 7 bases between them. CDR3 length: 12 residues. Germline values: CDR1 SGHTA, CDR2 FQGNSA. CDR3 bases: TGTGCCAGCAGCTTATATAACTCTGAAGCTTTCTTT. Protein product: CASSLYNSEAFF.

This clonotype was found a few times. The V and J genes are TRBV2 and TRBJ1-2; weak D call: TRBD1 (5 bases). V was cut by 6 bases and J by 4 bases, with 15 bases left in between. CDR1 and CDR2 from the germline V gene are SNHLY and FYNNEI. This CDR3 is built from 14 residues. CDR3 protein: CASRRQLWGYGYTF. CDR3 in DNA: TGTGCCAGCAGGAGACAGCTCTGGGGCTATGGCTACACCTTC.

This clonotype was observed a few times. The chain combines TRBV20-1 with TRBJ1-5; 8 positions match TRBD1. The CDR3 loop spans 15 amino acids. Germline-derived CDR1 and CDR2 are DFQATT and SNEGSKA (reference sequence). J gave up 4 bases and V 0 bases, and 5 bases lay outside the gene matches. The CDR3 region is CSARDVTGGNQPQHF. In DNA form, the CDR3 reads TGCAGTGCTAGAGATGTCACAGGGGGTAATCAGCCCCAGCATTTT.

The chain carries TRBV29-1 and TRBJ2-3, with TRBD1 matching 7 bases. J gave up 6 bases and V 4 bases, and 7 bases lay outside the gene matches. The CDR3 totals 13 residues. Germline CDR1 SQVTM, CDR2 ANQGSEA. This CDR3 reads CSVGRQGGDTQYF. CDR3 bases: TGCAGCGTTGGGCGACAGGGCGGGGATACGCAGTATTTT.

This clonotype appeared a few times. This chain joins TRBV6-2 or TRBV6-3 and TRBJ2-3; D tentatively reads TRBD1 or TRBD2 (5 bases each). The germline V gene encodes CDR1 MNHEY and CDR2 SVGEGT. The V end was cut by 0 bases, the J end by 5 bases, with 12 bases between. The CDR3 contains 15 residues. CDR3 sequence (DNA): TGTGCCAGCAGTTACTCGACAGCTCGGGAAGATACGCAGTATTTT. Encoded protein: CASSYSTAREDTQYF.

This clonotype was counted many times. This chain connects TRBV10-3 to TRBJ2-3; D call uncertain. The V end lost 0 bases, the J end lost 3 bases, and 13 bases lay between the germline ends. The CDR3 totals 16 residues. CDR1 and CDR2 (germline): ENHRY, SYGVKD. CDR3 nucleotides: TGTGCCATCAGTGAGTCAGAACGGGCTTCGACAGATACGCAGTATTTT. This translates into CAISESERASTDTQYF.

This clonotype came up many times. The genes are TRBV7-9 and TRBJ1-1, with no clear D. There are 13 residues in the CDR3. The V gene lost 1 base and the J gene lost 1 base, with 4 bases spanning the gap. Germline CDR1 is SEHNR and CDR2 is FQNEAQ (reference sequence). The CDR3 protein is CASSLEENTEAFF. The CDR3 nucleotides read TGTGCCAGCAGCTTAGAGGAGAACACTGAAGCTTTCTTT.

This sequence joins TRBV6-5 and TRBJ1-3; tentative D call: TRBD1 (5 bases). This CDR3 region has 14 residues. Per germline, CDR1 MNHEY and CDR2 SVGAGI. Trimming stripped 6 bases from V and 4 bases from J, with 13 bases between. The CDR3: CASRDRQKGNTIYF. The DNA for the CDR3 is TGTGCCAGCAGAGACCGACAGAAAGGAAACACCATATATTTT.

This clonotype was counted ten times or more. The chain employs TRBV12-3 or TRBV12-4 and TRBJ1-2; weak D call: TRBD1 (5 bases). The CDR3 runs 12 residues. Trimming removed 2 bases from V and 5 bases from J, with 6 bases in between. Here the CDR3 reads CASSLWGYGYTF. DNA of the CDR3: TGTGCCAGCAGTTTATGGGGGTATGGCTACACCTTC.

This clonotype was counted only a few times. V is TRBV28 and J is TRBJ2-7, with D maybe TRBD1 (5 bases). Trimming took off 6 bases at V and 7 bases at J, with 22 bases between the two ends. The length of the CDR3 is 15 residues. CDR1 is MDHEN and CDR2 is SYDVKM in the germline V gene. CDR3 coding DNA: TGTGCCAGCAGCTCCCCGGCAGGGCTAACCCAAGAGCAGTACTTC. Protein sequence: CASSSPAGLTQEQYF.

The CDR3: CASSQDDGTARTF. In DNA, the CDR3 is TGCGCCAGCAGCCAAGATGATGGGACGGCCCGCACCTTC. The J gene is TRBJ1-2, the V gene TRBV4-1; the D gene is possibly TRBD1 (5 bases). Germline V CDR1 and CDR2: MGHRA, YSYEKL. This CDR3 contains 13 residues. V lost 0 bases, J lost 13 bases, and 15 bases lay in between.

The chain carries TRBV18 and TRBJ1-4, with D unresolved. Per the germline V gene, CDR1 is KGHSH and CDR2 is LQKENI. This CDR3 region has 15 residues. V lost 6 bases and J 8 bases, leaving 19 bases between the germline ends. CDR3 sequence reads: CASSLRPGKGEKLFF. In nucleotides, the CDR3 is TGTGCCAGCTCGCTACGCCCCGGTAAAGGGGAAAAACTGTTTTTT.